This TCR beta chain was captured in a study of stem cell transplantation in POMP-related autoinflammatory disease. Whole-study context: The study hypothesized thymoproteasome defects skew the TRB repertoire via impaired CD8+ selection. Before transplant, CD4+ T cells skewed naive and CD8+ proportions were low. General study points: Patients with PRAID showed a restricted number of unique TRB V-J gene pairings. Across all analyzed T-cell subsets, patients with PRAID tended toward reduced diversity and increased clonality.

This table comes from immunoSEQ multiplex PCR, and its TCRdb copy is limited to in-frame clones, with some not included. Among some 30,000 clones listed, 88% were seen once. With 0 bases clipped from V and 1 base from J, the junction kept 12 bases outside the gene matches. CDR3 length equals 18 residues. Per the germline V gene, CDR1 is LNHNV and CDR2 is YYDKDF (reference sequence). Details on this clone: Antigen: not known.

This chain links TRBV15 with TRBJ2-7; 7 bases fit TRBD2. The sample here was CD4+ T cells from PBMCs, taken before stem cell transplantation. The sequence was obtained from a human donor with POMP-related autoinflammation and immune dysregulation (PRAID). CDR3 residues: CATSRDTRSWEGSYEQYF. The DNA of the CDR3 is TGTGCCACCAGCAGAGATACTAGAAGTTGGGAGGGATCCTACGAGCAGTACTTC.